The next 21 T cell receptor beta chains were all read from a single sample in a study of blood T cell repertoires in COVID-19. TCRdb keeps only in-frame clones here, not all; method: immunoSEQ multiplex PCR. The sample shows approximately 270,000 clones, around 89% of them seen only once. The sequenced material came from peripheral blood. These receptor sequences come from a man between 25 and 39 years old with acute or convalescent COVID-19.

The table lists this clone with a count of one. V usage is TRBV11-1 and J usage is TRBJ1-6; D may be TRBD1 (6 bases). This CDR3 comprises 15 residues. The ends were cut back, 1 base at V and 6 bases at J, with 10 bases in the middle. Germline CDR1 is SGHAT and CDR2 is FQDESV (reference sequence). The CDR3 reads CASSLEQGGNSPLHF. As DNA, the CDR3 is TGTGCCAGCAGCTTAGAACAGGGCGGTAATTCACCCCTCCACTTT.

This clone was recorded only once. This chain connects TRBV5-1 to TRBJ2-5, with 7 nucleotides matching TRBD2. V lost 4 bases to trimming and J lost 1 base; unmatched junction nucleotides: 10. Germline V gives CDR1 SGHRS, CDR2 YFSETQ. The CDR3 has 16 residues. The CDR3 region is CASSPGGLAAQETQYF. In DNA, the CDR3 is TGCGCCAGCAGCCCTGGAGGGCTAGCGGCCCAAGAGACCCAGTACTTC. Together with reference TRBV5-1 and TRBJ2-5, the CDR3 gives the full variable domain: KAGVTQTPRYLIKTRGQQVTLSCSPISGHRSVSWYQQTPGQGLQFLFEYFSETQRNKGNFPGRFSGRQFSNSRSEMNVSTLELGDSALYLCASSPGGLAAQETQYFGPGTRLLVL.

This clone was counted only a few times. This rearrangement joins TRBV10-3 to TRBJ2-1; D possibly corresponds to TRBD2 (7 bases). Germline CDR1 is ENHRY and CDR2 is SYGVKD. The CDR3 runs 15 residues. The V end was cut by 10 bases, the J end by 5 bases, with 21 bases between. CDR3 sequence: CATQVGGAGDNEQFF. CDR3 bases: TGTGCCACCCAAGTGGGGGGGGCGGGGGACAATGAGCAGTTCTTC.

V usage is TRBV19 and J usage is TRBJ2-1; 10 bases align to TRBD1. The germline CDR1 and CDR2 sequences are LNHDA and SQIVND (reference sequence). The CDR3 spans 14 residues. J lost 2 bases, V lost 8 bases, and 3 bases had no gene match. CDR3 protein: CASPGTGAYNEQFF. The DNA for the CDR3 is TGTGCCAGTCCCGGGACAGGGGCCTACAATGAGCAGTTCTTC.

The chain combines TRBV4-1 with TRBJ1-1; TRBD1 agrees at 7 bases. The CDR3 length is 14 residues. V lost 3 bases, J lost 3 bases, and 4 bases stayed unmatched. The V gene's germline CDR1 is MGHRA and CDR2 YSYEKL. The CDR3 DNA reads as TGCGCCAGCAGCCAGAAGGGGGCGGACACTGAAGCTTTCTTT. This sequence encodes CASSQKGADTEAFF.

This chain uses TRBV18 with TRBJ1-5; D possibly corresponds to TRBD1 (5 bases). Germline V gene lookup returns CDR1 KGHSH and CDR2 LQKENI. CDR3 length equals 14 residues. Trimming took 4 bases from V and 4 from J, leaving 11 bases between them. CDR3 nucleotides: TGTGCCAGCTCACTCCGACAGTCTAATCAGCCCCAGCATTTT. The encoded protein is CASSLRQSNQPQHF. The full variable domain, in which reference TRBV18 and TRBJ1-5 provide the parts outside the CDR3, is NAGVMQNPRHLVRRRGQEARLRCSPMKGHSHVYWYRQLPEEGLKFMVYLQKENIIDESGMPKERFSAEFPKEGPSILRIQQVVRGDSAAYFCASSLRQSNQPQHFGDGTRLSIL.

The chain couples TRBV5-4 to TRBJ2-5, with a weak D call TRBD1 (7 bases). Germline V lookup: CDR1 SGHNT, CDR2 YYREEE (reference sequence). V gave up 4 bases and J gave up 2 bases, with 12 bases separating them. CDR3 length equals 14 residues. The CDR3 DNA is TGTGCCAGCAGCCGCGGGACAGCACAAGAGACCCAGTACTTC. Amino acids: CASSRGTAQETQYF. The full variable domain, its missing parts supplied by reference TRBV5-4 and TRBJ2-5, is ETGVTQSPTHLIKTRGQQVTLRCSSQSGHNTVSWYQQALGQGPQFIFQYYREEENGRGNFPPRFSGLQFPNYSSELNVNALELDDSALYLCASSRGTAQETQYFGPGTRLLVL.

This chain joins TRBV19 and TRBJ2-2, with TRBD2 matching 7 bases. Trimming cost V 2 bases and J 4 bases; bases outside gene matches: 10. This CDR3 comprises 17 residues. CDR1 is LNHDA and CDR2 is SQIVND in the germline V gene (reference sequence). This chain's CDR3 is CASSILVLAAGTGELFF. In nucleotides, the CDR3 is TGTGCCAGTAGTATATTGGTTCTAGCGGCGGGCACCGGGGAGCTGTTTTTT.

V gene TRBV28 combines with J gene TRBJ1-6; 7 bases are a match to TRBD1. There are 16 residues in the CDR3. The V gene end was trimmed by 6 bases and the J gene end by 6 bases; junction bases not matched to a gene: 11. The V gene's germline CDR1 is MDHEN and CDR2 SYDVKM. In DNA, the CDR3 is TGTGCCAGCAGCCTGGGACAGCCGCCGGGTAATTCACCCCTCCACTTT. Translated, it gives CASSLGQPPGNSPLHF.

With regard to this clone: A junction boundary mismatches the germline segment, possibly from a read error. The V gene is TRBV18, the J gene TRBJ2-7; no firm D call. CDR3 size: 14 residues. Germline V gene lookup returns CDR1 KGHSH and CDR2 LQKENI. CDR3 protein: CASSPQRLEYEQYF. For the CDR3, the DNA is TGTGCCAGCTCCCCACAGAGACTGGAATACGAGCAGTACTTC.

A few counts support this clone. The gene calls are TRBV9 and TRBJ1-2; 9 positions match TRBD1. V lost 2 bases and J lost 6; bases outside the gene matches: 2. The CDR3 extends over 13 amino acids. The V gene's germline CDR1 is SGDLS and CDR2 YYNGEE. The CDR3 nucleotides are TGTGCCAGCAGCGTGACAGGGGGACATGGCTACACCTTC. This translates into CASSVTGGHGYTF. The full variable domain, its missing parts supplied by reference TRBV9 and TRBJ1-2, is DSGVTQTPKHLITATGQRVTLRCSPRSGDLSVYWYQQSLDQGLQFLIQYYNGEERAKGNILERFSAQQFPDLHSELNLSSLELGDSALYFCASSVTGGHGYTFGSGTRLTVV.

The chain has TRBV6-5 and TRBJ1-4, with a weak D call TRBD1 (5 bases). The germline V gene has CDR1 MNHEY and CDR2 SVGAGI. CDR3 length equals 15 residues. V was cut by 4 bases and J by 6 bases, with 15 bases left in between. This CDR3 is CASSSGGAGDEKLFF. Here the CDR3 DNA reads TGTGCCAGCAGTTCAGGTGGGGCAGGAGATGAAAAACTGTTTTTT.

This chain joins TRBV6-5 and TRBJ2-3, with a weak D call TRBD2 (7 bases). Trimming pared 6 bases from V and 0 bases from J, leaving 13 bases between. CDR1 and CDR2 from the germline V gene are MNHEY and SVGAGI. CDR3 length: 15 residues. This CDR3 is CASRRGAVSTDTQYF. Written as DNA, the CDR3 is TGTGCCAGCAGACGGGGGGCCGTCAGCACAGATACGCAGTATTTT.

The V gene is TRBV4-1, the J gene TRBJ1-6; a weak D match, TRBD1 (5 bases). The V end was cut by 3 bases, the J end by 6 bases, with 15 bases between. The CDR3 sequence is 16 residues long. Per germline, CDR1 MGHRA and CDR2 YSYEKL. CDR3 DNA: TGCGCCAGCAGCCATGACCGACAGTTCTCTAATTCACCCCTCCACTTT. It translates to CASSHDRQFSNSPLHF.

The rearrangement links TRBV27 to TRBJ1-5, with 11 bases fitting TRBD1. The V gene's germline CDR1 is MNHEY and CDR2 SMNVEV (reference sequence). The CDR3 extends over 16 amino acids. Germline trimming cut 5 bases from V and 5 bases from J; bases unmatched to any gene: 8. CDR3 sequence reads: CASSAPGQGGHQPQHF. The CDR3 DNA follows: TGTGCCAGCAGTGCCCCGGGACAGGGGGGGCATCAGCCCCAGCATTTT.

The V call is TRBV19, the J call TRBJ2-7; D perhaps matches TRBD1 (6 bases). Trimming removed 5 bases from V and 1 base from J, with 9 bases in between. This CDR3 comprises 13 residues. CDR1 is LNHDA, CDR2 SQIVND, per germline (reference sequence). The CDR3 sequence is CASSARGSYEQYF. The CDR3 coding sequence is TGTGCCAGTAGTGCCAGGGGTTCCTACGAGCAGTACTTC.

The chain has TRBV4-1 and TRBJ2-1, with D maybe TRBD2 (5 bases). This CDR3 is built from 13 residues. Per the germline V gene, CDR1 is MGHRA and CDR2 is YSYEKL. V gave up 0 bases and J gave up 11 bases, with 11 bases separating them. The CDR3 DNA reads as TGCGCCAGCAGCCAAGATTCTTCTAGCCAGCAGTTCTTC. Protein: CASSQDSSSQQFF.

The rearrangement uses TRBV12-3 or TRBV12-4 and TRBJ2-4, with a possible D match to TRBD1 (5 bases). The CDR3 length is 12 residues. V dropped 6 bases and J dropped 9 bases, with 12 bases sitting between them. CDR3 sequence: CASRGDSVIQYF. CDR3 sequence (DNA): TGTGCCAGCAGGGGCGACAGCGTCATTCAGTACTTC.

This clone was observed a single time. Distinct nucleotide sequences in the sample also encode this CDR3. The chain uses TRBV5-1 and TRBJ1-1; 8 bases align to TRBD1. This CDR3 has 14 residues. CDR1 is SGHRS, CDR2 YFSETQ, per germline. V trimming: 3 bases; J trimming: 2 bases; junction bases outside the gene matches: 3. The CDR3 region is CASSSGQVNTEAFF. CDR3 nucleotides: TGCGCCAGCAGCTCGGGACAGGTTAACACTGAAGCTTTCTTT.

J is TRBJ2-3 and V is TRBV4-1; TRBD2 is a possible D gene (6 bases). With 4 bases removed from V and 2 bases from J, the gap between germline ends came to 16 bases. Looked up from germline, CDR1 is MGHRA and CDR2 is YSYEKL. The CDR3 spans 16 residues. In DNA form, the CDR3 reads TGCGCCAGCAGCCGGGGGATAGCGGAAATCACAGATACGCAGTATTTT. Encoded protein: CASSRGIAEITDTQYF.

This chain links TRBV14 with TRBJ2-2; D ambiguous. The CDR3 sequence is 14 residues long. Germline V gene data show CDR1 as SGHDN and CDR2 as FVKESK. The ends were cut back, 4 bases at V and 1 base at J, with 7 bases in the middle. The CDR3 bases are TGTGCCAGCAGCCTTTACAGGAACACCGGGGAGCTGTTTTTT. Its protein is CASSLYRNTGELFF.